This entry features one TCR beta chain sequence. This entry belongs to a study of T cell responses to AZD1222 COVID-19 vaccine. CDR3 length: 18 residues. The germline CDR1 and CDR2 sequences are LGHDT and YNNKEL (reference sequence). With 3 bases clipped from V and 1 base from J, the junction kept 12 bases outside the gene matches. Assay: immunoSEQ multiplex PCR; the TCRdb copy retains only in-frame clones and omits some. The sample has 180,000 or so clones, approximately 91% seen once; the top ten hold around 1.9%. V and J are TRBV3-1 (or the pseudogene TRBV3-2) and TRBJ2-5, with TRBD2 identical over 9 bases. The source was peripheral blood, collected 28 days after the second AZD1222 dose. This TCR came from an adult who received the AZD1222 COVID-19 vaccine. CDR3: CASSQQLAPTSGQETQYF. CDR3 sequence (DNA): TGTGCCAGCAGCCAGCAGCTCGCCCCGACTAGCGGCCAAGAGACCCAGTACTTC.